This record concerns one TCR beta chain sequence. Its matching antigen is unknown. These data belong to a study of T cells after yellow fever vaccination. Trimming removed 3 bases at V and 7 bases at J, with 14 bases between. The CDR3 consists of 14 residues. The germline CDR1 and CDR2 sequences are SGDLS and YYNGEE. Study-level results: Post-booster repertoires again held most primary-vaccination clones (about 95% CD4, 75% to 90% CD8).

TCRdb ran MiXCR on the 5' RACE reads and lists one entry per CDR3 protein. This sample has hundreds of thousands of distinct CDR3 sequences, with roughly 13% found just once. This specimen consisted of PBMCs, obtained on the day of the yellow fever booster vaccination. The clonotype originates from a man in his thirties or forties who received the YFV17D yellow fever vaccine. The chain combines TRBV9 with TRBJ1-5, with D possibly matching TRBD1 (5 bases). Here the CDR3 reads CASSGQGGGQPQHF. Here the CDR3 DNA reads TGTGCCAGCAGCGGGCAGGGCGGAGGCCAGCCCCAGCATTTT.